These 22 T cell receptor beta chains were sequenced from one sample in a study of identical twins. TCRdb itself ran the 5' RACE reads through MiXCR, one entry per CDR3 protein. The sample has some 230,000 distinct CDR3 sequences; 6.5% are singletons. These data also featured in a second study, about T cells expressing NK-cell markers.

The specimen sequenced was CD8+ T cells sorted from blood. These receptor sequences come from a woman between 18 and 29 years old in good health.

CDR3 sequence reads: CSVRARAAQGTGELFF. CDR3 in DNA: TGCAGCGTGCGGGCGAGGGCAGCTCAAGGCACCGGGGAGCTGTTTTTT. The chain links TRBV29-1 to TRBJ2-2; TRBD2 is a possible D gene (5 bases). This CDR3 is built from 16 residues. With 6 bases removed from V and 4 bases from J, the gap between germline ends came to 21 bases. Germline values: CDR1 SQVTM, CDR2 ANQGSEA.

This clonotype has at least ten counts. The rearrangement joins TRBV9 to TRBJ2-1; TRBD2 agrees at 7 bases. V was pared by 4 bases and J by 8 bases, with 15 bases of the junction left unmatched. Looked up from germline, CDR1 is SGDLS and CDR2 is YYNGEE. This CDR3 contains 16 residues. This chain's CDR3 is CASSPQVGGRGDEQFF. Written as DNA, the CDR3 is TGTGCCAGCAGCCCCCAGGTCGGCGGGAGAGGGGATGAGCAGTTCTTC.

The chain combines TRBV6-2 or TRBV6-3 with TRBJ1-1, with no clear D. The CDR3 consists of 10 residues. Looked up from germline, CDR1 is MNHEY and CDR2 is SVGEGT. V lost 8 bases and J lost 6, with 7 bases in between. The CDR3 sequence: CASGAPEAFF. The CDR3 region has the DNA TGTGCCAGCGGAGCACCTGAAGCTTTCTTT.

The chain combines TRBV7-8 with TRBJ2-7; D is perhaps TRBD1 (5 bases). The germline V and J ends were trimmed by 5 bases and 1 base, with 15 bases remaining between them. Germline CDR1 reads SGHVS; CDR2 reads FQNEAQ. The CDR3 length is 15 residues. This chain's CDR3 is CASSTPVGASYEQYF. Written as DNA, the CDR3 is TGTGCCAGCAGCACTCCAGTAGGGGCGTCCTACGAGCAGTACTTC.

This clonotype was detected ten times or more. The rearrangement joins TRBV12-3 or TRBV12-4 to TRBJ1-1; D is uncertain. Trimming took off 8 bases at V and 0 bases at J, with 13 bases between the two ends. The CDR3 has 14 residues. The CDR3 bases are TGTGCCAGCTTACGAAATAACATGAACACTGAAGCTTTCTTT. It specifies CASLRNNMNTEAFF.

This clonotype was observed many times. The rearrangement links TRBV29-1 to TRBJ2-2, with TRBD2 matching over 8 bases. Germline V gene data show CDR1 as SQVTM and CDR2 as ANQGSEA. The ends lost 6 bases at V and 1 base at J; junction bases unmatched: 4. CDR3 length: 14 amino acids. The CDR3 loop is CSVKTSGNTGELFF. The CDR3 DNA reads as TGCAGCGTCAAAACTAGCGGGAACACCGGGGAGCTGTTTTTT.

This clonotype was counted only a few times. The chain carries TRBV29-1 and TRBJ2-7, with 9 bases lining up with TRBD1. The trim removed 3 bases at V and 2 bases at J, leaving 5 bases unmatched. The CDR3 is 14 amino acids. Germline V lookup: CDR1 SQVTM, CDR2 ANQGSEA. CDR3 in DNA: TGCAGCGTTGATGGGACAGGGCCGCCCTACGAGCAGTACTTC. Translation: CSVDGTGPPYEQYF.

V usage is TRBV29-1 and J usage is TRBJ2-1, with TRBD2 identical over 7 bases. The junction had 13 bases not matched to a gene; V was cut back by 5 bases and J by 0 bases. The CDR3 runs to 17 residues. Germline V lookup: CDR1 SQVTM, CDR2 ANQGSEA. The CDR3 region is CSVLGLAAASSYNEQFF. CDR3 nucleotide sequence: TGCAGCGTTTTGGGGCTAGCGGCCGCCAGCTCCTACAATGAGCAGTTCTTC.

This clonotype was observed a few times. The rearrangement joins TRBV7-8 to TRBJ2-2; unclear D gene. The CDR3 contains 13 residues. Germline lookup yields CDR1 SGHVS and CDR2 FQNEAQ. Trimming pared 4 bases from V and 6 bases from J, leaving 9 bases between. This chain's CDR3 is CASSSIGAGELFF. The DNA for the CDR3 is TGTGCCAGCAGCTCGATAGGTGCCGGGGAGCTGTTTTTT.

V gene TRBV29-1 combines with J gene TRBJ1-2; 7 positions agree with TRBD1. Trimming took 7 bases from V and 4 from J; bases not matched to a gene: 6. Looked up from germline, CDR1 is SQVTM and CDR2 is ANQGSEA. The CDR3 totals 12 residues. CDR3 nucleotide sequence: TGCAGCGCGCCGGACAGGCCCTATGGCTACACCTTC. It translates to CSAPDRPYGYTF.

This clonotype was observed at least ten times. This chain joins TRBV12-3 or TRBV12-4 and TRBJ2-1; D gene uncertain. The CDR3 is 11 amino acids. Trimming cost V 3 bases and J 7 bases, with 4 bases left between them. CDR3 nucleotide sequence: TGTGCCAGCAGTTTTGTGAATGAGCAGTTCTTC. It specifies CASSFVNEQFF.

This clonotype appeared a few times. This chain connects TRBV6-4 to TRBJ2-1; D unresolved. With 0 bases removed from V and 8 bases from J, the gap between germline ends came to 8 bases. The CDR3 is 13 amino acids. Per the germline V gene, CDR1 is MRHNA and CDR2 is SNTAGT. The CDR3 reads CASSDSGMHEQFF. CDR3 nucleotide sequence: TGTGCCAGCAGTGACTCAGGGATGCATGAGCAGTTCTTC.

This clonotype appeared many times. The V call is TRBV7-2, the J call TRBJ1-5; no definite D call. The CDR3 spans 15 residues. CDR1 and CDR2 (germline): SGHTA, FQGNSA. The germline V and J ends were trimmed by 5 bases and 7 bases, with 18 bases remaining between them. CDR3 bases: TGTGCCAGCAGCCTAGGTGGGGTTAGCGAGCAGCCCCAGCATTTT. Translating it yields CASSLGGVSEQPQHF.

This clonotype has only a few counts. This chain connects TRBV27 to TRBJ2-1; 14 bases map to TRBD2. Looked up from germline, CDR1 is MNHEY and CDR2 is SMNVEV (reference sequence). The V gene end was trimmed by 2 bases and the J gene end by 8 bases; junction bases not matched to a gene: 5. The CDR3 length is 16 residues. CDR3 in amino acids: CASSLRGTSGRDEQFF. The CDR3, as DNA: TGTGCCAGCAGTTTACGGGGGACTAGCGGGAGAGATGAGCAGTTCTTC.

The CDR3 DNA is TGTGCCACCAGTGATTCAAGGGCGGCCTACAATGAGCAGTTCTTC. Its translation: CATSDSRAAYNEQFF. This chain links TRBV24-1 with TRBJ2-1; D call uncertain. This CDR3 is built from 15 residues. Between the trimmed V and J ends, which lost 2 bases and 2 bases, there was a span of 9 bases. Per the germline V gene, CDR1 is KGHDR and CDR2 is SFDVKD.

This clonotype showed up just a few times. The gene calls are TRBV6-1 and TRBJ2-7, with D unclear. The V and J ends lost 8 bases and 4 bases respectively, with 18 bases between them. This CDR3 has 14 residues. Germline-derived CDR1 and CDR2 are MNHNS and SASEGT. This CDR3 is CASPNGRGSYEQYF. The CDR3 nucleotides read TGTGCCAGCCCTAACGGGCGTGGTTCGTACGAGCAGTACTTC.

In its sample, this clonotype was seen many times. This rearrangement joins TRBV20-1 to TRBJ2-1; 10 bases line up with TRBD2. CDR1 and CDR2 (germline): DFQATT, SNEGSKA (reference sequence). This CDR3 comprises 13 residues. With V trimmed by 6 bases and J by 6 bases, 5 bases remained unmatched. The CDR3, as DNA: TGCAGTGCCCCAGCGGGGGGGTTCAATGAGCAGTTCTTC. Protein sequence: CSAPAGGFNEQFF.

The V call is TRBV7-2, the J call TRBJ2-1; 14 bases are a match to TRBD2. Germline CDR1 reads SGHTA; CDR2 reads FQGNSA. The ends lost 3 bases at V and 4 bases at J; junction bases unmatched: 5. This CDR3 comprises 17 residues. The CDR3 DNA follows: TGTGCCAGCAGCTTCCGGACTAGCGGGGGGTCATACAATGAGCAGTTCTTC. Translation: CASSFRTSGGSYNEQFF.

This clonotype has a handful of counts. The chain uses TRBV7-6 and TRBJ2-2, with TRBD1 as a possible D gene (6 bases). The CDR3 spans 15 residues. Per the germline V gene, CDR1 is SGHVS and CDR2 is FNYEAQ. V lost 3 bases, J lost 2 bases, and 10 bases lay in between. CDR3 sequence: CASSLGDINTGELFF. In nucleotides, the CDR3 is TGTGCCAGCAGCTTGGGGGACATAAACACCGGGGAGCTGTTTTTT.

This clonotype showed up just a few times. The V call is TRBV20-1, the J call TRBJ1-1; 7 bases align to TRBD1. CDR1 DFQATT and CDR2 SNEGSKA come from the germline V gene (reference sequence). The ends lost 5 bases at V and 5 bases at J; junction bases unmatched: 8. The CDR3 spans 13 residues. In DNA, the CDR3 is TGCAGTGCTCCATCACAGGGGAGAACTGAAGCTTTCTTT. This encodes CSAPSQGRTEAFF.

V and J are TRBV27 and TRBJ1-5; no firm D call. V lost 2 bases and J lost 9, with 14 bases in between. The CDR3 is 14 residues long. The germline CDR1 and CDR2 sequences are MNHEY and SMNVEV (reference sequence). In DNA, the CDR3 is TGTGCCAGCAGTTTAGCACCAAGGACCAGGCCCCAGCATTTT. Protein: CASSLAPRTRPQHF.

This clonotype was seen more than once but under ten times. The chain joins TRBV20-1 to TRBJ2-2, with TRBD1 identical over 7 bases. Germline V gene data show CDR1 as DFQATT and CDR2 as SNEGSKA (reference sequence). The CDR3 totals 15 residues. Trimming took 6 bases from V and 5 from J; bases not matched to a gene: 12. The DNA of the CDR3 is TGCAGTGCAAACCGACAGGGTTCGGTTACCGGGGAGCTGTTTTTT. Amino acid sequence: CSANRQGSVTGELFF.